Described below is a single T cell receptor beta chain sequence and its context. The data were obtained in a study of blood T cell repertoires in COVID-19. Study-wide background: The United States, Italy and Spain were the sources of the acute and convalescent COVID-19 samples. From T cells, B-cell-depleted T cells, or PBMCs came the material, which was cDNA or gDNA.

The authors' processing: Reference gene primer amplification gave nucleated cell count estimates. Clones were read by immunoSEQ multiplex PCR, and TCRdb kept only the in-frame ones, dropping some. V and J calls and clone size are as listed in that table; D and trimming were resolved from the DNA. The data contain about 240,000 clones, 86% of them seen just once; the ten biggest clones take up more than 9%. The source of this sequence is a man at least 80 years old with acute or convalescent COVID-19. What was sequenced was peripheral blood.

The chain's CDR3 is CASSDRPSGHEQYF. The CDR3 region has the DNA TGTGCCAGCAGCGACAGGCCCTCGGGCCACGAGCAGTACTTC. The chain has TRBV5-5 and TRBJ2-7; maybe TRBD1 (6 bases). Deletions cut 4 bases from V and 5 bases from J, with 16 bases between. The CDR3 sequence is 14 residues long. The V gene's germline CDR1 is SGHKS and CDR2 YYEKEE (reference sequence).